Below are 3 T cell receptor beta chains sequenced from a single sample in a study of identical twins. TCRdb re-analysed the 5' RACE reads in MiXCR, keeping a single row per CDR3 protein. Of under 300,000 distinct CDR3 sequences listed, about 8.3% are singletons. The same data also contributed to another study, on yellow fever vaccine responses in identical twins.

Sequenced input: CD8+ T cells sorted from blood. These receptor sequences come from a woman between 18 and 30 years old in good health.

The V call is TRBV18, the J call TRBJ2-3; possibly TRBD1 for D (6 bases). Germline loops: CDR1 KGHSH, CDR2 LQKENI. The CDR3 is 16 amino acids. The V and J ends lost 2 bases and 0 bases respectively, with 12 bases between them. This chain's CDR3 is CASSPGQGPSTDTQYF. CDR3 sequence (DNA): TGTGCCAGCTCACCAGGCCAGGGGCCTAGCACAGATACGCAGTATTTT.

This chain connects TRBV7-9 to TRBJ1-1; 8 positions match TRBD1. The V gene end was trimmed by 6 bases and the J gene end by 3 bases; junction bases not matched to a gene: 6. From germline, CDR1 is SEHNR and CDR2 FQNEAQ (reference sequence). CDR3 length equals 14 residues. For the CDR3, the DNA is TGTGCCAGCAGGGGCCAGGGGGCGGACACTGAAGCTTTCTTT. Its protein product is CASRGQGADTEAFF.

The chain carries TRBV5-1 and TRBJ2-7, with 13 bases fitting TRBD2. The CDR3 extends over 16 amino acids. With V trimmed by 0 bases and J by 5 bases, 5 bases remained unmatched. Germline CDR1 is SGHRS and CDR2 is YFSETQ. The CDR3 is CASSLGTSGSRDEQYF. CDR3 nucleotide sequence: TGCGCCAGCAGCTTGGGGACTAGCGGGAGCAGGGACGAGCAGTACTTC.